These T cell receptor beta chains were read from a single sample in a study of CD8 T cell repertoires and HIV-1 epitope variants. Data came from immunoSEQ multiplex PCR; TCRdb stores just in-frame clones and leaves some out. The sample records roughly 5,300 clones, around two thirds being singletons. No antigen has been identified for these receptors. The sample consisted of cultured CD8+ T cells derived from PBMCs. The source is a male donor with HIV. CDR3s include the opening cysteine and the closing phenylalanine or tryptophan. The D gene is left open where the match is weak. Size is stated for part of the rows, as once, few or many counts, or as a class when the clone is expanded.

TRBV19,few,TRBJ1-5,.,CASSVDGNQPQHF,TGTGCCAGTAGTGTCGACGGCAATCAGCCCCAGCATTTT
TRBV30,.,TRBJ2-4,TRBD2,CAWSVRFGPRDASGTGGIQYF,TGTGCCTGGAGCGTCCGCTTCGGCCCCCGCGACGCTAGCGGGACGGGGGGCATTCAGTACTTC
TRBV1,medium-sized,TRBJ2-7,.,CTSSHSLRYEQYF,TGCACCAGCAGCCATTCTCTGCGGTACGAGCAGTACTTC
TRBV29-1,.,TRBJ1-4,TRBD1,CSVVQGAGEKLFF,TGCAGCGTCGTACAGGGGGCCGGTGAAAAACTGTTTTTT
TRBV7-3,few,TRBJ2-7,.,CASSPQQGDYEQYF,TGTGCCAGCAGCCCCCAGCAGGGTGACTACGAGCAGTACTTC
TRBV2,.,TRBJ2-1,.,CASSEGVANNEQFF,TGTGCCAGCAGTGAAGGCGTTGCCAACAATGAGCAGTTCTTC
TRBV6-4,.,TRBJ2-2,.,CASSDRNTGELFF,TGTGCCAGCAGTGACAGGAACACCGGGGAGCTGTTTTTT
TRBV5-1,.,TRBJ1-2,TRBD1,CASTLDRPYGYTF,TGCGCCAGCACCTTGGACAGGCCGTATGGCTACACCTTC
TRBV7-2,.,TRBJ2-5,TRBD1,CASSATGFDQETQYF,TGTGCCAGCAGCGCGACAGGGTTCGACCAAGAGACCCAGTACTTC
TRBV6-1,.,TRBJ2-1,.,CASSAIWTLIGDRYEQFF,TGTGCCAGCAGTGCAATATGGACTTTAATAGGGGATAGGTATGAGCAGTTCTTC
TRBV9,.,TRBJ2-1,.,CASSGESGGRNEQFF,TGTGCCAGCAGCGGAGAGTCCGGGGGCCGGAATGAGCAGTTCTTC
TRBV25-1,large,TRBJ2-7,TRBD1,CASSSDRWDRETYEQYF,TGTGCCAGCAGTAGTGACCGATGGGACAGGGAAACCTACGAGCAGTACTTC
TRBV7-3,once,TRBJ1-1,.,CASRDSGNTEAFF,TGTGCCAGCAGGGACTCAGGGAACACTGAAGCTTTCTTT
TRBV7-2,.,TRBJ2-5,.,CTSSLVKGAQETQYF,TGTACCAGCAGCTTAGTTAAAGGGGCCCAAGAGACCCAGTACTTC
TRBV5-4,.,TRBJ1-1,.,CASSFGIGVMNTEAFF,TGTGCCAGCAGCTTTGGTATAGGGGTAATGAACACTGAAGCTTTCTTT
TRBV5-4,once,TRBJ2-2,.,CASSLVAGELFF,TGTGCCAGCAGCTTGGTAGCCGGGGAGCTGTTTTTT
TRBV4-3,.,TRBJ2-7,.,CASSHAQGGLHEQYF,TGCGCCAGCAGCCACGCACAGGGAGGCCTTCACGAGCAGTACTTC
TRBV5-1,.,TRBJ1-3,.,CASRDTERNTIYF,TGCGCCAGTAGGGACACTGAAAGGAACACCATATATTTT
TRBV6-6,once,TRBJ1-2,.,CASSQDGPGTNYGYTF,TGTGCCAGCAGCCAGGACGGGCCTGGGACTAACTATGGCTACACCTTC
TRBV5-6,.,TRBJ2-5,TRBD1,CASSLDRGIETQYF,TGTGCCAGCAGCCTGGACAGGGGGATAGAGACCCAGTACTTC
TRBV6-6,once,TRBJ1-4,.,CASSYKWGLKLFF,TGTGCCAGCAGTTACAAATGGGGACTAAAACTGTTTTTT
TRBV4-2,.,TRBJ1-1,TRBD1,CASSFPPGQGDTEAFF,TGTGCCAGCAGCTTCCCACCGGGACAGGGTGACACTGAAGCTTTCTTT
TRBV13,.,TRBJ2-5,.,CASSFSDISREQYF,TGTGCCAGCAGCTTCTCGGACATCTCGAGGGAGCAGTACTTC
TRBV29-1,.,TRBJ2-7,.,CSVHLSTYEQYF,TGCAGCGTTCACCTCTCCACCTACGAGCAGTACTTC
TRBV5-4,.,TRBJ2-5,.,CASSLQGGETQYF,TGTGCCAGCAGTTTACAGGGAGGAGAGACCCAGTACTTC
TRBV2,few,TRBJ2-7,.,CARGVGYEQYF,TGTGCCAGGGGAGTGGGCTACGAGCAGTACTTC
TRBV28,.,TRBJ2-7,.,CASSSDSYEQYF,TGTGCCAGCAGTTCAGACTCCTACGAGCAGTACTTC
TRBV21-1,.,TRBJ2-5,.,CASSKRIYRTGSETQYF,TGTGCCAGCAGCAAAAGAATCTATCGGACAGGGTCAGAGACCCAGTACTTC
TRBV11-1,.,TRBJ2-1,.,CASSFNGGDNEQFF,TGTGCCAGCAGCTTTAACGGGGGCGACAATGAGCAGTTCTTC
TRBV6-5,.,TRBJ2-1,TRBD2,CASRERELGQFF,TGTGCCAGCAGAGAGCGGGAGCTCGGGCAGTTCTTC
TRBV4-2,.,TRBJ2-1,.,CASSQGRGDEQFF,TGTGCCAGCAGCCAAGGCAGGGGCGATGAGCAGTTCTTC
TRBV28,.,TRBJ1-1,TRBD1,CASRWTGPTEAFF,TGTGCCAGCAGGTGGACAGGGCCCACTGAAGCTTTCTTT
TRBV5-4,.,TRBJ2-1,.,CASSLDSYNEQFF,TGTGCCAGCAGCTTGGATTCCTACAATGAGCAGTTCTTC
TRBV9,few,TRBJ2-7,.,CASSVGDLGEQYF,TGTGCCAGCAGCGTAGGGGACCTTGGGGAGCAGTACTTC
TRBV28,few,TRBJ2-2,.,CASSSTATGELFF,TGTGCCAGCAGTTCCACAGCTACCGGGGAGCTGTTTTTT
TRBV2,.,TRBJ2-1,.,CASSVIGYNEQFF,TGTGCCAGCAGTGTAATTGGATACAATGAGCAGTTCTTC
TRBV2,.,TRBJ1-1,.,CASSDWGNTEAFF,TGTGCCAGCAGTGACTGGGGGAACACTGAAGCTTTCTTT
TRBV7-2,medium-sized,TRBJ2-7,.,CASSLGTLSSYEQYF,TGTGCCAGCAGCTTAGGGACATTGAGCTCCTACGAGCAGTACTTC
TRBV1,.,TRBJ1-5,.,CTSSQDGQGQFGSNQPQHF,TGCACCAGCAGCCAAGATGGGCAGGGGCAGTTCGGAAGCAATCAGCCCCAGCATTTT
TRBV9,.,TRBJ2-3,.,CASSVAESTDTQYF,TGTGCCAGCAGCGTCGCAGAGAGCACAGATACGCAGTATTTT
TRBV30,few,TRBJ1-3,.,CAFLPGDGNTIYF,TGTGCCTTTCTCCCGGGAGATGGAAACACCATATATTTT